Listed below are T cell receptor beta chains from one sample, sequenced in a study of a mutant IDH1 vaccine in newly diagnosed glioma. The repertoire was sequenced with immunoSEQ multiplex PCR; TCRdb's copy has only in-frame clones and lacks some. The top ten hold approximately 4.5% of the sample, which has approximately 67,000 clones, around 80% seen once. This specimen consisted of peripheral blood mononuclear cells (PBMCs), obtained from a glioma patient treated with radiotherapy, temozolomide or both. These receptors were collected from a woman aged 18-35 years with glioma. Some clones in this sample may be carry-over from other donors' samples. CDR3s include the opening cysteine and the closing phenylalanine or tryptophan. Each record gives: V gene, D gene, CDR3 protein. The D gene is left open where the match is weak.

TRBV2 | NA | CASSESGSYGYTF
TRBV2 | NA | CASRTADQPQHF
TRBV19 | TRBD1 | CASSIGTGQGNTEAFF
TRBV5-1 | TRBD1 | CASSVDRGSTDTQYF
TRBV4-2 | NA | CASSRRQDPSYEQYF
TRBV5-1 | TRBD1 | CASSLGQGHGWYEQYF
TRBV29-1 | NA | CSVAGLMNTEAFF
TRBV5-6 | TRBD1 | CASSGTGRGYEQYF
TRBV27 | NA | CASNPPGAPQHF
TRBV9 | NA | CASSRLMNTEAFF
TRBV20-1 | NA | CSANRGSKLFF
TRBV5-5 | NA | CASSLVGSTEAFF
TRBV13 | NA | CASSLWTTLLTFNEQFF
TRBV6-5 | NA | CASSYVAGYEQYF
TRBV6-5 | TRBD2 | CASSLAGSPYEQYF
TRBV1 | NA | CTSSQTGGLNTGELFF
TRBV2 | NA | CATHLANTQYF
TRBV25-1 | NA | CASSLGSNTEAFF
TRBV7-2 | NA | CASSPGDGVYGYTF
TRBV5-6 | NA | CASSLGVRGTDEQYF
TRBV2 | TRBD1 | CASSDRTGGNEKLFF
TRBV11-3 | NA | CASSLGIGQSYEQYF
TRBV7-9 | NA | CASSYPAPGARGYEQYF
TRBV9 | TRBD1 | CASSRTGNSEAFF
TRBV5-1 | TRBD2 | CASSLGLAGGLRHEQFF